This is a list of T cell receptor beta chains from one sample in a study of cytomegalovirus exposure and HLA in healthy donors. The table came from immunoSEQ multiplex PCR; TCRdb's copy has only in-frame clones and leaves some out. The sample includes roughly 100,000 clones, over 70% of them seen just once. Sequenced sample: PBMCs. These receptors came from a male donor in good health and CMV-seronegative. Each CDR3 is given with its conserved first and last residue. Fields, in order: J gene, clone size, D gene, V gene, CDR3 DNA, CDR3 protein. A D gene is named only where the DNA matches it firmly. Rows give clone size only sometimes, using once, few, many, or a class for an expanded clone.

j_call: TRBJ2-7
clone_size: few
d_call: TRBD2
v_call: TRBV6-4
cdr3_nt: TGTGCCAGCAGTGACTCGAAGCCCCAGCGGGAGGTTTACGAGCAGTACTTC
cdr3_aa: CASSDSKPQREVYEQYF

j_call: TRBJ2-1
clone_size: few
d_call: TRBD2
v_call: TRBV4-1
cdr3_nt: TGCGCCAGCAGCCAAGATCCGCTAGCGGGACGGGATGAGCAGTTCTTC
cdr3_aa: CASSQDPLAGRDEQFF

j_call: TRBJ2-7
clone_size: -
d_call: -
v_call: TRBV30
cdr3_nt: TGTGCCTGGAGCCCCGGGACTGGGGACTACGAGCAGTACTTC
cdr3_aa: CAWSPGTGDYEQYF

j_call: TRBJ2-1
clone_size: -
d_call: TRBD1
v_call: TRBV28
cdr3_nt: TGTGCCAGCAGTTTAACAGGGGACAATGAGCAGTTCTTC
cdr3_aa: CASSLTGDNEQFF

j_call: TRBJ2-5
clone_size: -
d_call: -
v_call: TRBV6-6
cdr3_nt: TGTGCCAGCGGTCTACCAGGTGTCGGAGAGACCCAGTACTTC
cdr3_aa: CASGLPGVGETQYF

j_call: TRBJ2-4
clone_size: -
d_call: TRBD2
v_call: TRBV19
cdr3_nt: TGTGCCAGTAGCCCTGTCGGGTCGGGACTAGCGACGAAAAACATTCAGTACTTC
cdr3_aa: CASSPVGSGLATKNIQYF

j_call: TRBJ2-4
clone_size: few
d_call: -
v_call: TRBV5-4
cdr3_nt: TGTGCCAGCTCCACCTCAGGGGACGGGTGGAACATTCAGTACTTC
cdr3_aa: CASSTSGDGWNIQYF

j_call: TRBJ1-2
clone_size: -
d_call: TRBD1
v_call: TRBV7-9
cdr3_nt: TGTTCCAGCAGCTTAGCGGGACAGGGGGCGTTTGGCTACACCTTC
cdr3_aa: CSSSLAGQGAFGYTF

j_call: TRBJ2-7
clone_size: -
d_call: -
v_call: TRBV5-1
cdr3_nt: TGCGCCAGCAGCCGGAGGGTTGATGGAGGCTCCTACGAGCAGTACTTC
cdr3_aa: CASSRRVDGGSYEQYF

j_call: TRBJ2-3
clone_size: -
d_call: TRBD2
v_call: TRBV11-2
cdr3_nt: TGTGCCAGCAGCCTAGGGACTAGCGGGAGGTACACAGATACGCAGTATTTT
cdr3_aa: CASSLGTSGRYTDTQYF

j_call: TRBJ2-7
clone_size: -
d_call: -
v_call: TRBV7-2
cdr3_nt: TGTGCCAGCAGCTTTCGACTCAACTACGAGCAGTACTTC
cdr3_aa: CASSFRLNYEQYF

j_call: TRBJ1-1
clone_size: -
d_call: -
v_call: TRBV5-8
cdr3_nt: TGTGCCAGCAGCCCAGGGACTGCGAGGGAAGCTTTCTTT
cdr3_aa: CASSPGTAREAFF

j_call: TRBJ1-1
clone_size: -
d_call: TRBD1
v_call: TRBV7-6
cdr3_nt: TGTGCCAGCAGCCAACAGGGGGCGGGAACTGAAGCTTTCTTT
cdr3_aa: CASSQQGAGTEAFF

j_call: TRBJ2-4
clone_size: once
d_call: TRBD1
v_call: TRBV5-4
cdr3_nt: TGTGCCAGCAGCTTGGCAGGGGGAAACATTCAGTACTTC
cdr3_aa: CASSLAGGNIQYF

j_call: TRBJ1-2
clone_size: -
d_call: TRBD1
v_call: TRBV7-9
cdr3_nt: TGTTCCAGCAGCCCGGGGGACAGGGGTTATGGCTACACCTTC
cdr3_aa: CSSSPGDRGYGYTF

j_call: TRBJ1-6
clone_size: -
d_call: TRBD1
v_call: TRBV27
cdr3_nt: TGTGCCAGCAGTAACAGGGGAAATTCACCCCTCCACTTT
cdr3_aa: CASSNRGNSPLHF

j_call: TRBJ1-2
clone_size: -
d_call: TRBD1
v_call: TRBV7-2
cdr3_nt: TGTGCCAGCGTAACAGGGGCCGCAGTTGGCTACACCTTC
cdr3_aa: CASVTGAAVGYTF

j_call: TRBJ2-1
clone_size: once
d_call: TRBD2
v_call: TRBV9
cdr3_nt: TGTGCCAGCAGCCGGGGGACTAGCAGCTACAATGAGCAGTTCTTC
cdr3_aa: CASSRGTSSYNEQFF

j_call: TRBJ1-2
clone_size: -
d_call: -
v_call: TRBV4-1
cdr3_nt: TGCGCCAGCAGCCTTGGTGCAGGGCCGGCTGGCTACACCTTC
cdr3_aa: CASSLGAGPAGYTF

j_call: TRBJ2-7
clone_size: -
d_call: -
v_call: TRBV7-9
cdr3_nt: TGTGCCAGCAGCCCTCGGGACAACTACGAGCAGTACTTC
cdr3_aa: CASSPRDNYEQYF

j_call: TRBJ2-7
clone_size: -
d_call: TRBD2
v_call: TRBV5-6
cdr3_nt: TGTGCCAGCAGCTTACGACTAGCGGGCCCCACTGAGCAGTACTTC
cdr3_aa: CASSLRLAGPTEQYF

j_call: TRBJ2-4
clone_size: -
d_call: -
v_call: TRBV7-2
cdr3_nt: TGTGCCAGCAGCTTCAGGGGCGTAAACATTCAGTACTTC
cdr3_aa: CASSFRGVNIQYF